This paragraph covers one T cell receptor (beta chain) sequence. Data came from immunoSEQ multiplex PCR; TCRdb stores just in-frame clones and leaves some out. The table records about 2 million clones, about 95% of them present only once. The length of the CDR3 is 19 residues. V lost 2 bases and J lost 0; bases outside the gene matches: 11. From germline, CDR1 is SGHDT and CDR2 YYEEEE. The data belong to a study of shared clonotypes between healthy human individuals. The overall study: Researchers assigned three CD4 naive, three CD4 memory, two CD8 naive and one CD8 memory plate to each donor.

The source material was naive CD4+ T cells sorted from blood. Described subset: CD45RA+ positively selected. This sequence was found in a man aged 18 to 35 in good health. The chain links TRBV5-6 to TRBJ1-1, with 12 bases lining up with TRBD1. CDR3 DNA sequence: TGTGCCAGCAGCTTCGACGGATATCGGGACAGGGGGCTGAACACTGAAGCTTTCTTT. It translates to CASSFDGYRDRGLNTEAFF.